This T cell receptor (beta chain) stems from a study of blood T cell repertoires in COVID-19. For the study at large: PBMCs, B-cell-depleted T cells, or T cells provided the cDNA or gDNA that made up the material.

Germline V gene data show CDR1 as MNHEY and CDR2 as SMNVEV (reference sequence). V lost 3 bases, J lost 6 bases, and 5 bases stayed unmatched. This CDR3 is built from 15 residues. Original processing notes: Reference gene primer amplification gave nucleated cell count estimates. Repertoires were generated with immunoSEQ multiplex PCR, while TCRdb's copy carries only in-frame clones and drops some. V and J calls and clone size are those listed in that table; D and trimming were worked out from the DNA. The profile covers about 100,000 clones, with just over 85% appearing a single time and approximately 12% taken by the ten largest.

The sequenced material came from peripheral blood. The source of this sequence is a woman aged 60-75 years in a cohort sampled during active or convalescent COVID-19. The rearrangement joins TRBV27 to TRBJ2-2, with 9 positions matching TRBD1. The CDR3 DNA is TGTGCCAGCAGTTTTCAGGGGGACAGGGCCGGGGAGCTGTTTTTT. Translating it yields CASSFQGDRAGELFF.